Listed below are T cell receptor beta chains from one sample, sequenced in a study of T cells in Graves' hyperthyroidism and ophthalmopathy. Each CDR3 protein is one row after TCRdb ran MiXCR on the multiplex PCR reads. The table lists some 700,000 distinct CDR3 sequences, roughly 17% of them singletons. The sequencing input was blood. All receptors derive from a man between 50 and 59 years old with Graves' hyperthyroidism. Each CDR3 is given with its conserved first and last residue. The D gene is left open where the match is weak. Clone size appears in some rows only: once, few, many, or a class for an expanded clone.

>TRBJ1-4|TRBV12-3/TRBV12-4|TRBD1|15|NA
CASTATTGGGEKLFF
TGTGCCAGCACCGCCACGACAGGGGGCGGAGAAAAACTGTTTTTT
>TRBJ2-7|TRBV2|NA|15|many
CASSQGQLLSYEQYF
TGTGCCAGCAGCCAAGGACAGCTCCTCTCCTACGAGCAGTACTTC
>TRBJ1-4|TRBV27|NA|15|NA
CASARTMDSQEKLFF
TGTGCCAGCGCACGTACCATGGACAGTCAGGAAAAACTGTTTTTT
>TRBJ1-2|TRBV11-2|NA|15|few
CASSLYAGANYGYTF
TGTGCCAGCAGCTTATATGCAGGGGCTAACTATGGCTACACCTTC
>TRBJ2-5|TRBV6-2/TRBV6-3|NA|16|many
CASSYSKSLLGETQYF
TGTGCCAGCAGTTACTCGAAGTCCCTGCTCGGAGAGACCCAGTACTTC
>TRBJ1-1|TRBV20-1|TRBD1|14|NA
CSAGLGTGRTEAFF
TGCAGTGCTGGGTTGGGGACAGGGCGCACTGAAGCTTTCTTT
>TRBJ2-5|TRBV15|TRBD2|15|many
CATSRLAGDQETQYF
TGTGCCACCAGCCGGCTAGCGGGAGACCAAGAGACCCAGTACTTC
>TRBJ1-2|TRBV6-1|NA|13|many
CASSSRQDSGYTF
TGTGCCAGCAGTAGTCGTCAGGACAGCGGCTACACCTTC
>TRBJ1-2|TRBV27|NA|14|many
CASSLSWRGEGYTF
TGTGCCAGCAGTTTATCGTGGCGGGGAGAAGGCTACACCTTC
>TRBJ2-7|TRBV7-9|NA|17|NA
CASSLGESGGSSYEQYF
TGTGCCAGCAGCTTAGGGGAATCCGGGGGAAGCTCCTACGAGCAGTACTTC
>TRBJ2-5|TRBV9|NA|14|many
CASSVRSSGETQYF
TGTGCCAGCAGCGTACGGTCCTCCGGGGAGACCCAGTACTTC
>TRBJ1-1|TRBV7-9|TRBD1|15|many
CASRAGRQGGTEAFF
TGTGCCAGCAGAGCAGGTAGACAGGGGGGAACTGAAGCTTTCTTT
>TRBJ2-1|TRBV5-1|TRBD2|16|many
CASSLAAGGPTDEQFF
TGCGCCAGCAGCTTGGCAGCGGGAGGGCCGACCGATGAGCAGTTCTTC
>TRBJ1-6|TRBV11-2|NA|16|many
CASSPYGGQLNSPLHF
TGTGCCAGCAGCCCATATGGAGGGCAGCTTAATTCACCCCTCCACTTT
>TRBJ2-1|TRBV20-1|NA|19|few
CSARPWIFERLSSYNEQFF
TGCAGTGCTAGACCCTGGATATTTGAACGATTAAGCTCCTACAATGAGCAGTTCTTC
>TRBJ2-7|TRBV6-1|NA|14|few
CASSYSGDRNEQYF
TGTGCCAGCAGCTATTCTGGGGATAGGAACGAGCAGTACTTC
>TRBJ1-2|TRBV6-2/TRBV6-3|NA|13|few
CASSYWRTDGYTF
TGTGCCAGCAGTTACTGGCGGACGGATGGCTACACCTTC
>TRBJ2-3|TRBV14|NA|15|many
CASSQGAIYTDTQYF
TGTGCCAGCAGCCAAGGAGCGATTTACACAGATACGCAGTATTTT
>TRBJ2-4|TRBV11-2|TRBD2|13|NA
CASSLSGGNIQYF
TGTGCCAGCAGCTTATCGGGGGGAAACATTCAGTACTTC
>TRBJ2-1|TRBV7-3|NA|14|many
CASSTPGAANEQFF
TGTGCCAGCAGCACTCCGGGGGCCGCCAATGAGCAGTTCTTC
>TRBJ2-1|TRBV30|TRBD2|13|NA
CAWTLAAYNEQFF
TGTGCCTGGACACTAGCGGCCTACAATGAGCAGTTCTTC
>TRBJ2-3|TRBV9|TRBD1|18|NA
CASSADRGQRVLTDTQYF
TGTGCCAGCAGCGCGGACAGGGGGCAAAGAGTTCTTACAGATACGCAGTATTTT
>TRBJ2-1|TRBV12-3/TRBV12-4|TRBD2|17|many
CASSFNSGTSGKNEQFF
TGTGCCAGCAGTTTTAACTCCGGGACTAGCGGGAAGAATGAGCAGTTCTTC
>TRBJ2-1|TRBV7-9|NA|16|NA
CASSTASRAMGNEQFF
TGTGCCAGCAGCACCGCTTCGCGGGCTATGGGGAATGAGCAGTTCTTC
>TRBJ1-4|TRBV5-6|NA|16|few
CASSGGHLATNEKLFF
TGTGCCAGCAGCGGGGGACATCTTGCAACTAATGAAAAACTGTTTTTT
>TRBJ1-3|TRBV6-5|NA|16|few
CASSYQRGGARNTIYF
TGTGCCAGCAGTTACCAGCGAGGGGGGGCAAGAAACACCATATATTTT
>TRBJ2-2|TRBV6-1|TRBD2|15|NA
CASSEELAGTGELFF
TGTGCCAGCAGTGAAGAGCTAGCGGGAACCGGGGAGCTGTTTTTT
>TRBJ1-2|TRBV28|NA|15|few
CASSLTVRGLYGYTF
TGTGCCAGCAGTTTAACGGTCCGGGGTTTATATGGCTACACCTTC
>TRBJ1-5|TRBV28|TRBD1|17|many
CASSSRRQGSYNQPQHF
TGTGCCAGCAGTTCCAGACGACAGGGATCATACAATCAGCCCCAGCATTTT
>TRBJ2-1|TRBV2|TRBD1|17|many
CASSEGRTGLPYNEQFF
TGTGCCAGCAGTGAGGGTAGGACAGGGCTTCCCTACAATGAGCAGTTCTTC
>TRBJ2-3|TRBV19|NA|15|few
CASSIGNSQTDTQYF
TGTGCCAGTAGTATCGGCAACTCCCAAACAGATACGCAGTATTTT
>TRBJ2-1|TRBV19|NA|14|few
CASKRQVSYNEQFF
TGTGCCAGTAAGAGGCAGGTTTCCTACAATGAGCAGTTCTTC
>TRBJ2-7|TRBV12-3/TRBV12-4|NA|14|many
CASSSTGFGNEQYF
TGTGCCAGCAGTTCTACAGGATTCGGGAACGAGCAGTACTTC
>TRBJ2-1|TRBV7-3|TRBD2|15|NA
CASSTLAGGVDEQFF
TGTGCCAGCAGCACACTAGCGGGAGGGGTGGATGAGCAGTTCTTC
>TRBJ2-6|TRBV5-1|TRBD1|16|many
CASRRTQGAGANVLTF
TGCGCCAGCAGACGTACACAGGGGGCTGGGGCCAACGTCCTGACTTTC
>TRBJ1-2|TRBV7-3|TRBD1|13|many
CASSGQGFKGYTF
TGTGCCAGCAGCGGACAGGGATTTAAGGGCTACACCTTC
>TRBJ2-1|TRBV19|TRBD2|17|few
CASSIGSGGNSYNEQFF
TGTGCCAGTAGTATAGGCAGCGGGGGAAACTCCTACAATGAGCAGTTCTTC
>TRBJ2-7|TRBV5-4|TRBD1|16|many
CASSTIGTGASYEQYF
TGTGCCAGCAGCACGATTGGGACAGGGGCCTCCTACGAGCAGTACTTC
>TRBJ2-5|TRBV6-6|NA|14|many
CASSYLRAEETQYF
TGTGCCAGCAGTTACTTGCGGGCCGAAGAGACCCAGTACTTC
>TRBJ2-3|TRBV11-3|NA|15|many
CASSLGPQPTDTQYF
TGTGCCAGCAGCTTAGGCCCGCAACCCACAGATACGCAGTATTTT
>TRBJ1-4|TRBV28|NA|18|once
CASGDIGTGEKANEKLFF
TGTGCCAGCGGTGACATCGGGACGGGGGAGAAGGCTAATGAAAAACTGTTTTTT
>TRBJ2-2|TRBV10-2|NA|11|few
CASSEIWELFF
TGCGCCAGCAGTGAGATCTGGGAGCTGTTTTTT
>TRBJ1-6|TRBV6-1|NA|13|many
CASSEANESPLHF
TGTGCCAGCAGTGAAGCTAACGAGTCACCCCTCCACTTT